The source of this T cell receptor beta chain is a study of T cells in Graves' hyperthyroidism and ophthalmopathy. For the study at large: Before any treatment, at initial diagnosis, peripheral blood was collected. Whole-study results and caveats: Peripheral blood also featured most of the thyroid clonotypes expanded above 0.001.

This clonotype showed up many times. Antigen unknown. V was cut by 7 bases and J by 0 bases, with 13 bases left in between. Looked up from germline, CDR1 is WSHSY and CDR2 is SAAADI. The CDR3 has 14 amino acids. RNA transcripts served as the template for amplifying TCR beta CDR3 regions. Primed by the HTBI set, a first-round RT-PCR was run on the TCR CDR3. TCRdb processed the multiplex PCR reads anew with MiXCR; each CDR3 protein has one entry. The data hold about 740,000 distinct CDR3 sequences, with around 15% observed a single time. The chain carries TRBV10-2 and TRBJ2-7; possibly TRBD1 for D (6 bases). Sequencing used blood. The origin of this receptor is a woman aged 18-29 years with Graves' hyperthyroidism. CDR3 coding DNA: TGCGCCAGCAAACCGGGACACTCCTCCTACGAGCAGTACTTC. This translates into CASKPGHSSYEQYF.